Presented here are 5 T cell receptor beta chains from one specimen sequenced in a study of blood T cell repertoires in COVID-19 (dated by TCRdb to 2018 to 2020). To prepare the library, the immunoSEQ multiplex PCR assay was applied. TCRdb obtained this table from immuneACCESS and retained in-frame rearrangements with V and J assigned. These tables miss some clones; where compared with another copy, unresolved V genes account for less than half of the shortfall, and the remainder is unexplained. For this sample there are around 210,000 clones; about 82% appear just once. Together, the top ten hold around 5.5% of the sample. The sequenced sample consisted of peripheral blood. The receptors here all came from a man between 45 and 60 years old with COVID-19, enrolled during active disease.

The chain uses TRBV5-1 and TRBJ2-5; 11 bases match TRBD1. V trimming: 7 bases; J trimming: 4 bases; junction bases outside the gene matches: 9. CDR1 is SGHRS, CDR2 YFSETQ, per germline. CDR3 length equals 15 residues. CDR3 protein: CASVRGQGASETQYF. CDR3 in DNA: TGCGCCAGCGTCCGAGGACAGGGGGCATCAGAGACCCAGTACTTC.

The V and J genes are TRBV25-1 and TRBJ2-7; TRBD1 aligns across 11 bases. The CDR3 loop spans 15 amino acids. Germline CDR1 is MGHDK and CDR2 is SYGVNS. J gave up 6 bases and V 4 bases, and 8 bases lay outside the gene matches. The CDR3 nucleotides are TGTGCCAGCAGTGCGCCCAGGACAGGGGGCGGCGAGCAGTACTTC. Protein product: CASSAPRTGGGEQYF.

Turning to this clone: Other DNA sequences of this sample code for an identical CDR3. The chain's CDR3 is CASSFGQGSYEQYF. CDR3 nucleotides: TGTGCCAGCAGCTTCGGGCAGGGATCCTACGAGCAGTACTTC. The chain combines TRBV7-9 with TRBJ2-7, with D perhaps TRBD1 (5 bases). There are 14 residues in the CDR3. Germline assignment: CDR1 SEHNR and CDR2 FQNEAQ (reference sequence). Trimming pared 3 bases from V and 1 base from J, leaving 10 bases between.

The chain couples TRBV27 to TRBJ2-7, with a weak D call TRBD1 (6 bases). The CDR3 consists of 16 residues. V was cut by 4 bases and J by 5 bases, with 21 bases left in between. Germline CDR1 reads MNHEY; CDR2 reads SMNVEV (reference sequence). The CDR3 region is CASSSLPGHPGDEQYF. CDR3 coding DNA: TGTGCCAGCAGTTCACTACCGGGACATCCTGGGGACGAGCAGTACTTC.

The CDR3 sequence: CASRTGDTGELFF. The CDR3 bases are TGTGCCAGCAGGACAGGGGACACCGGGGAGCTGTTTTTT. V gene TRBV28 combines with J gene TRBJ2-2; 8 positions match TRBD1. With 6 bases clipped from V and 3 bases from J, the junction kept 0 bases outside the gene matches. The V gene's germline CDR1 is MDHEN and CDR2 SYDVKM. This CDR3 spans 13 amino acids.